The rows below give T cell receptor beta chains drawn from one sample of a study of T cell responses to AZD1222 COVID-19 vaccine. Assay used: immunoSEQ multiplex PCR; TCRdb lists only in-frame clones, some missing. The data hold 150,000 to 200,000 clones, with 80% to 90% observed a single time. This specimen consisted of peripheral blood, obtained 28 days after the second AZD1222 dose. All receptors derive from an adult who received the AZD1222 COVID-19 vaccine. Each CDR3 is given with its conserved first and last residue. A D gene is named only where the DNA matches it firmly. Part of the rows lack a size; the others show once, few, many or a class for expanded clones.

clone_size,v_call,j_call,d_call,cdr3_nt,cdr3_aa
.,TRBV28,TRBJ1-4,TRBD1,TGTGCCAGCAGCACTGGGACAGCTAATGAAAAACTGTTTTTT,CASSTGTANEKLFF
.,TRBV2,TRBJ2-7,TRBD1,TGTGCCAGCAGTGAAGGCGTTAGGGACAGTTTCTACGAGCAGTACTTC,CASSEGVRDSFYEQYF
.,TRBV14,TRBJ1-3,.,TGTGCCAGCAGCCAAGGGGCAGGCTCTGGAAACACCATATATTTT,CASSQGAGSGNTIYF
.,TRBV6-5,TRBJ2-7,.,TGTGCCAGCAGCCTAGGGGGGGTGCGCGCCTACGAGCAGTACTTC,CASSLGGVRAYEQYF
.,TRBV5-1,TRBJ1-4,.,TGCGCCAGCAGCCCCTGGGGATCCACTAATGAAAAACTGTTTTTT,CASSPWGSTNEKLFF
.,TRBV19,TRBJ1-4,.,TGTGCCAGCCAGCAACGCCCTAATGAAAAACTGTTTTTT,CASQQRPNEKLFF
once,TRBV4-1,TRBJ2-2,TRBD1,TGCGCCAGCAGCCAAGCCACAGGGGCGAACACCGGGGAGCTGTTTTTT,CASSQATGANTGELFF
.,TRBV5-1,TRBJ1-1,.,TGCGCCAGCAGCTTGGAAAAAGGGAGGAACACTGAAGCTTTCTTT,CASSLEKGRNTEAFF
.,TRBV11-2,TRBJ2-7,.,TGTGCCAGCAGCTTAGACGGGGACATCTACGAGCAGTACTTC,CASSLDGDIYEQYF
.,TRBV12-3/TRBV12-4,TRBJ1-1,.,TGTGCCAGCAGTATCAGAGAAAACACTGAAGCTTTCTTT,CASSIRENTEAFF
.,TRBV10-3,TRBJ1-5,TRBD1,TGTGCCATCAGTGAGACAGGGGGAAATCAGCCCCAGCATTTT,CAISETGGNQPQHF
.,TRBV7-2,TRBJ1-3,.,TGTGCCAGCAGCCCTGGTGCTGGAAACACCATATATTTT,CASSPGAGNTIYF
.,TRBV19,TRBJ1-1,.,TGTGCCAGTAGTATTCGGGGACCGAGCACTGAAGCTTTCTTT,CASSIRGPSTEAFF
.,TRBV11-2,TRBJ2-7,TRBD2,TGTGCCAGCAGCCGGGGACTAGCGGGGAGGTACGAGCAGTACTTC,CASSRGLAGRYEQYF
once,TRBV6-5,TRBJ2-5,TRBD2,TGTGCCAGCAGTTCTCTAGCGGGGACCCTAGGGACCCAGTACTTC,CASSSLAGTLGTQYF
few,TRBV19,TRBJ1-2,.,TGTGCCAGTAGTATAGAAATAGCAGGACGTAATGATGGCTACACCTTC,CASSIEIAGRNDGYTF
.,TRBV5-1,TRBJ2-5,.,TGCGCCAGCAGCCTCGCCGGGAAAGAGACCCAGTACTTC,CASSLAGKETQYF
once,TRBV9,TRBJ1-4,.,TGTGCCAGCAGCGTACCCCACATGGGGGCGGGGAATGAAAAACTGTTTTTT,CASSVPHMGAGNEKLFF
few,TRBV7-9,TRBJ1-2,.,TGTGCCAGCAGCTTGCCCGGGTATGGCTACACCTTC,CASSLPGYGYTF
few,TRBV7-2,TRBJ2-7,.,TGTGCCAGCAGCTTAGGGACACCGGGACTCGAAATCCCTCCCTACGAGCAGTACTTC,CASSLGTPGLEIPPYEQYF
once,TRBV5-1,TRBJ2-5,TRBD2,TGCGCCAGCAGCTTGGCTAGCGGGGGAGGAGAGACCCAGTACTTC,CASSLASGGGETQYF
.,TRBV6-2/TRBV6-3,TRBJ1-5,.,TGTGCCAGCAGTAGACTAAATAGCAATCAGCCCCAGCATTTT,CASSRLNSNQPQHF
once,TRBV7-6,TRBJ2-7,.,TGTGCCAGCAGCCCGGACGGACGTTTCTACGAGCAGTACTTC,CASSPDGRFYEQYF
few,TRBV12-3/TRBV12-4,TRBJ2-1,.,TGTGCCAGCAGTTTAGTGAACAATGAGCAGTTCTTC,CASSLVNNEQFF
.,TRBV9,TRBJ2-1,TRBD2,TGTGCCAGCAGCGAACAAACCTTGGTGGCGGGGGGCCTAAAGAGCTCCTACAATGAGCAGTTCTTC,CASSEQTLVAGGLKSSYNEQFF
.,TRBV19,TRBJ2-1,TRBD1,TGTGCCAGTAGTAAAATGACAGGGGAACTCTACAATGAGCAGTTCTTC,CASSKMTGELYNEQFF
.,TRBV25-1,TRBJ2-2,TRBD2,TGTGCCAGCAGCATGACTAGCGGGGCTTCGAACACCGGGGAGCTGTTTTTT,CASSMTSGASNTGELFF
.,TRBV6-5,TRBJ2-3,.,TGTGCCAGCAGTTCGCCCGGGACGACAGATACGCAGTATTTT,CASSSPGTTDTQYF
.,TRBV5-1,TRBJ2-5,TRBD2,TGCGCCAGCAGCCCGGGCGGGGGGGCGAGGGAGACCCAGTACTTC,CASSPGGGARETQYF
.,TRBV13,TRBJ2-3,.,TGTGCCAGCACCCCCCTCACGACAGTTAGCACAGATACGCAGTATTTT,CASTPLTTVSTDTQYF
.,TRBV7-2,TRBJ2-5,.,TGTGCCAGCAGCCCGCAGGCGGCGCTTCAAGAAGCCCAGTACTTC,CASSPQAALQEAQYF
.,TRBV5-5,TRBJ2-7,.,TGTGCCAGCAGCTTGGGACTACACTACGAGCAGTACTTC,CASSLGLHYEQYF
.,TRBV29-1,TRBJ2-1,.,TGCAGCGTTGATAGCGCGGACAGCGTTGAGCAGTTCTTC,CSVDSADSVEQFF
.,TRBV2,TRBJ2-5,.,TGTGCCAGCAGTGAAGGAGTAGGAGAGACCCAGTACTTC,CASSEGVGETQYF
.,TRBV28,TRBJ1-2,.,TGTGCCAGCAGTCGAGGGGGGACTGATGGCTACACCTTC,CASSRGGTDGYTF
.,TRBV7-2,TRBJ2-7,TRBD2,TGTGCCAGCAGCTCGCAGAGCGGGGCCTCCTACGAGCAGTACTTC,CASSSQSGASYEQYF
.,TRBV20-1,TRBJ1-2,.,TGCAGTGCTCCCGACAGCTATGGCTACACCTTC,CSAPDSYGYTF
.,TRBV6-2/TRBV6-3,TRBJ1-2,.,TGTGCCAGCAGTTACTCGAGGGAGTCTAACTATGGCTACACCTTC,CASSYSRESNYGYTF
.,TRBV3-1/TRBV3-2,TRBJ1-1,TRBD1,TGTGCCAGCAGCCTTGACAGGGAAACTGAAGCTTTCTTT,CASSLDRETEAFF
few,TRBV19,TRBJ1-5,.,TGTGCCAGTAGTATTCCGGGGGGCAATCAGCCCCAGCATTTT,CASSIPGGNQPQHF
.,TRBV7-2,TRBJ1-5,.,TGTGCCAGCAGCTTATCAATAGGAGCAAATCAGCCCCAGCATTTT,CASSLSIGANQPQHF
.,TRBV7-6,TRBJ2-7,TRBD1,TGTGCCAGCAGCGCGAGGACAGGGCCCTACGAGCAGTACTTC,CASSARTGPYEQYF